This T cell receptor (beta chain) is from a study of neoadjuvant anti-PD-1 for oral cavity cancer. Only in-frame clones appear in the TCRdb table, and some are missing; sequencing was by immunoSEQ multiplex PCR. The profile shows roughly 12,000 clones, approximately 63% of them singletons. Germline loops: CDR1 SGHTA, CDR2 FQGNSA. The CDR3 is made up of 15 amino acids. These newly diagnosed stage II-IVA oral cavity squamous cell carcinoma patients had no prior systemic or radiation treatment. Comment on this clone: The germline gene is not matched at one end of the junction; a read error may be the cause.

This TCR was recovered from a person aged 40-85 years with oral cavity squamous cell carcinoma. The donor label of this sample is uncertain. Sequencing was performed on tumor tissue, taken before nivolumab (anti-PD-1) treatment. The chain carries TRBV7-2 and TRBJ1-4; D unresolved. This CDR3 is CASSLVRAPNEKLLF. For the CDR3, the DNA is TGTGCCAGCAGCTTAGTAAGGGCCCCTAATGAAAAACTGCTTTTT.